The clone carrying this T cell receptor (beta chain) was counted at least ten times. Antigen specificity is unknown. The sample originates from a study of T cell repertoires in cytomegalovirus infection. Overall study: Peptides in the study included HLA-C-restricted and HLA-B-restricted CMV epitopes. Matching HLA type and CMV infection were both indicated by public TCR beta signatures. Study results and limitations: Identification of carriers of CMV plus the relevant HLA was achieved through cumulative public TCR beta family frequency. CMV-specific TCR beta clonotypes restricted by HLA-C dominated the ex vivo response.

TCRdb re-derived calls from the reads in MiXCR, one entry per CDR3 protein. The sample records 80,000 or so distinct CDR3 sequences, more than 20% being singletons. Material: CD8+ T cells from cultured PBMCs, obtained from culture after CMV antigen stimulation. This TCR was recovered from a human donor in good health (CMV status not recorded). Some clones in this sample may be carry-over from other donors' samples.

Here the CDR3 DNA reads TGTGCCAGCAGCTTCGGCGGAGCGAACACCGGGGAGCTGTTTTTT. It encodes CASSFGGANTGELFF. The V call is TRBV7-8, the J call TRBJ2-2; D call uncertain. The length of the CDR3 is 15 residues. The germline V and J ends were trimmed by 3 bases and 0 bases, with 8 bases remaining between them. The germline V gene has CDR1 SGHVS and CDR2 FQNEAQ.